The source of this TCR beta chain is a study of tissue T cells after allogeneic stem cell transplantation. Findings and limits, study-wide: Only a limited share of tissue TCRs appeared in blood or spleen. Shared clones across patients were few; motif clustering revealed tissue-specific shared signatures.

Germline V gives CDR1 SNHLY, CDR2 FYNGKV (reference sequence). The V and J ends lost 0 bases and 0 bases respectively, with 8 bases between them. The CDR3 runs 16 residues. This clone is large (0.1 to 1%) by share. No antigen is known for it. Germline and genes: mouse. The read falls 1 residue short of the CDR3 end, and the missing part is taken from the germline J gene. The protocol was immunoSEQ multiplex PCR, while the TCRdb copy is restricted to in-frame clones and leaves out a portion. This sample has around 4,600 clones; around 49% occur once, and the top ten carry 15% to 20%. Time point in this sample: mouse harvest day 14 after allogeneic transplant. Tail vein injection delivered 10^7 T-cell-depleted bone marrow cells and 10^6 splenic CD5+ T cells. Mice had MHC-mismatched B6 into BALB/c GVHD, sampled day 7 or 14.

Source material: lymph node tissue. The gene calls are TRBV3 and TRBJ2-2; D call uncertain. The sequence came from a female BALB/c mouse given C57BL/6 T cells with graft-versus-host disease after an allogeneic hematopoietic cell transplant. The CDR3 is CASSLARGANTGQLYF. The sequenced part of the CDR3 DNA is TGTGCCAGCAGCTTAGCCCGGGGAGCAAACACCGGGCAGCTCTAC.